This T cell receptor beta chain was sequenced during a study of control samples from healthy donors and cancer patients. The germline V gene encodes CDR1 KGHSH and CDR2 LQKENI. The CDR3 has 12 amino acids. V was shortened by 6 bases and J by 7 bases, with 12 bases between the two germline ends. The repertoire was sequenced with immunoSEQ multiplex PCR; TCRdb's copy has only in-frame clones and lacks some. The sample consists of 100,000 to 150,000 clones, 80% to 95% of them appearing once. This rearrangement joins TRBV18 to TRBJ1-2; unclear D gene. Sequencing was done on a sample of blood. This clonotype was sampled from a woman in her forties or fifties in good health. In DNA, the CDR3 is TGTGCCAGCTCCCCTCGACCTGTTGGCTACACCTTC. Translated, it gives CASSPRPVGYTF.